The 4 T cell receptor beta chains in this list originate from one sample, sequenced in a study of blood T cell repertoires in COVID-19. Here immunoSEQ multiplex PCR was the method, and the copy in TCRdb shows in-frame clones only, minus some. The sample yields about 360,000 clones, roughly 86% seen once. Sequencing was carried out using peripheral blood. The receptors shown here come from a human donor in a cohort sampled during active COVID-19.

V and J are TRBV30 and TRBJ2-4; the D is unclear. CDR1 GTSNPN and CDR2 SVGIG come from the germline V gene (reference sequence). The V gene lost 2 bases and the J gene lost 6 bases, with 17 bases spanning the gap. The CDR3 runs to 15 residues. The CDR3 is CAWSSENRLGNIQYF. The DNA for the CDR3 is TGTGCCTGGAGTTCGGAGAACCGCTTGGGAAACATTCAGTACTTC.

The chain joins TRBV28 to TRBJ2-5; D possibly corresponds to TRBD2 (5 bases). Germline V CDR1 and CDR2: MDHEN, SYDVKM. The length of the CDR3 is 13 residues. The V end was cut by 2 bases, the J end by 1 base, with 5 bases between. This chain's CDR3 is CASSLGLQETQYF. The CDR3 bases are TGTGCCAGCAGTTTAGGACTCCAAGAGACCCAGTACTTC.

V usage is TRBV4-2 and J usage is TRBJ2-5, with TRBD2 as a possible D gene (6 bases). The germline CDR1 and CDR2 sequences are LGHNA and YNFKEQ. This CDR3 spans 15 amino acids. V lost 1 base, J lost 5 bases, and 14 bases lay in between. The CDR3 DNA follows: TGTGCCAGCAGCCAAGGGGTCCCTGGAGGGGAGACCCAGTACTTC. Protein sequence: CASSQGVPGGETQYF.

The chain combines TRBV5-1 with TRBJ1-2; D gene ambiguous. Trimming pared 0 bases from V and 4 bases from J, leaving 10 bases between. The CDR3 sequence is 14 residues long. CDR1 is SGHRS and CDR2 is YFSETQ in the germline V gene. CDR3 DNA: TGCGCCAGCAGCTTGGCCGAGACATCCTATGGCTACACCTTC. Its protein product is CASSLAETSYGYTF.